This passage covers 21 T cell receptor beta chains from one sample sequenced in a study of blood T cells in healthy people across ages. Through a sample-barcoded 5' primer and a J-beta primer mix, a second PCR was run for roughly 6 to 11 cycles. In TCRdb, the 5' RACE reads were re-called with MiXCR into one record per CDR3 protein. The data hold about 1.1 million distinct CDR3 sequences, with less than 45% observed a single time. The sample taken for sequencing was blood. The receptors originated from a man between 18 and 35 years old in good health.

This clonotype was counted a few times. This chain connects TRBV5-1 to TRBJ1-2, with TRBD1 identical over 8 bases. V was pared by 2 bases and J by 3 bases, with 6 bases of the junction left unmatched. This CDR3 has 15 amino acids. From germline, CDR1 is SGHRS and CDR2 YFSETQ. CDR3: CASSLRRQGHYGYTF. The DNA for the CDR3 is TGCGCCAGCAGCTTAAGACGACAGGGGCACTATGGCTACACCTTC.

V gene TRBV20-1 combines with J gene TRBJ1-2; D gene ambiguous. V was pared by 1 base and J by 6 bases, with 6 bases between. This CDR3 comprises 11 residues. Germline V gene lookup returns CDR1 DFQATT and CDR2 SNEGSKA (reference sequence). DNA for the CDR3: TGCAGTGCTAGAGGCACTCATGGCTACACCTTC. Protein sequence: CSARGTHGYTF.

This chain joins TRBV7-2 and TRBJ1-6; no clear D. The CDR3 is 15 residues long. Germline CDR1 SGHTA, CDR2 FQGNSA. Deletions cut 8 bases from V and 0 bases from J, with 11 bases between. CDR3: CASSTTNSYNSPLHF. The CDR3 region has the DNA TGTGCCAGCTCCACTACAAACTCCTATAATTCACCCCTCCACTTT.

The V and J genes are TRBV20-1 and TRBJ1-2; the D gene is possibly TRBD1 (5 bases). Per germline, CDR1 DFQATT and CDR2 SNEGSKA (reference sequence). The CDR3 covers 16 residues. V dropped 3 bases and J dropped 5 bases, with 22 bases sitting between them. CDR3 sequence: CSAREGQSLPKYGYTF. In DNA, the CDR3 is TGCAGTGCTAGGGAGGGGCAGAGCCTCCCCAAATATGGCTACACCTTC.

This clonotype was picked up one time. The chain has TRBV12-3 or TRBV12-4 and TRBJ1-3; D remains ambiguous. V was shortened by 5 bases and J by 4 bases, with 12 bases between the two germline ends. The CDR3 extends over 14 amino acids. The CDR3 loop reads CASSLSPLGNTIYF. CDR3 sequence (DNA): TGTGCCAGCAGTCTCAGTCCCCTCGGAAACACCATATATTTT.

This sequence joins TRBV20-1 and TRBJ2-7; D remains ambiguous. The ends were cut back, 5 bases at V and 0 bases at J, with 20 bases in the middle. CDR3 size: 16 residues. Looked up from germline, CDR1 is DFQATT and CDR2 is SNEGSKA (reference sequence). The CDR3 loop reads CSAVPLMGSSSYEQYF. CDR3 in DNA: TGCAGTGCTGTCCCTTTGATGGGGTCGAGCTCCTACGAGCAGTACTTC.

The J gene is TRBJ2-7, the V gene TRBV20-1; 7 bases map to TRBD1. The V gene end was trimmed by 5 bases and the J gene end by 4 bases; junction bases not matched to a gene: 5. The CDR3 extends over 12 amino acids. Germline V gene lookup returns CDR1 DFQATT and CDR2 SNEGSKA (reference sequence). CDR3 in DNA: TGCAGTGCTGGGACAGTTCTGTACGAGCAGTACTTC. It codes for CSAGTVLYEQYF.

This clonotype was seen a few times. This sequence joins TRBV20-1 and TRBJ1-1; D remains unclear. This CDR3 has 14 amino acids. CDR1 and CDR2 (germline): DFQATT, SNEGSKA (reference sequence). V lost 0 bases and J 1 base, leaving 9 bases between the germline ends. CDR3 nucleotide sequence: TGCAGTGCTAGAGAAGGACGGAAGAACACTGAAGCTTTCTTT. This sequence encodes CSAREGRKNTEAFF.

The V gene is TRBV4-3, the J gene TRBJ2-2, with TRBD1 matching 7 bases. V was pared by 8 bases and J by 1 base, with 10 bases of the junction left unmatched. Germline V gene lookup returns CDR1 LGHNA and CDR2 YSLEER. This CDR3 has 16 amino acids. The CDR3 is CASGLDRTMNTGELFF. For the CDR3, the DNA is TGCGCCAGCGGCCTGGACAGGACCATGAACACCGGGGAGCTGTTTTTT.

This chain links TRBV9 with TRBJ2-7; 7 nucleotides line up with TRBD1. The junction had 13 bases not matched to a gene; V was cut back by 6 bases and J by 7 bases. The CDR3 loop spans 14 amino acids. Germline assignment: CDR1 SGDLS and CDR2 YYNGEE. The CDR3 region has the DNA TGTGCCAGCACCCGGACAGGTTCTCTGCATGAGCAGTACTTC. Amino acids: CASTRTGSLHEQYF.

This clonotype was observed a single time. The rearrangement uses TRBV7-3 and TRBJ1-5; a weak D match, TRBD1 (6 bases). Per the germline V gene, CDR1 is SGHTA and CDR2 is FQGTGA. Trimming removed 7 bases from V and 6 bases from J, with 25 bases in between. This CDR3 comprises 17 residues. The CDR3 sequence is CASTPSSGTIRGQPQHF. The CDR3 DNA reads as TGTGCCAGCACCCCCTCCTCCGGGACAATAAGGGGTCAGCCCCAGCATTTT.

The V and J genes are TRBV15 and TRBJ2-1, with TRBD1 as a possible D gene (5 bases). The CDR3 totals 14 residues. Germline CDR1 LNHNV, CDR2 YYDKDF (reference sequence). Trimming removed 6 bases at V and 5 bases at J, with 14 bases between. In DNA, the CDR3 is TGTGCCACCAGGTTGGCAGGGAACGACAATGAGCAGTTCTTC. It codes for CATRLAGNDNEQFF.

This clonotype was observed a handful of times. The chain combines TRBV7-9 with TRBJ1-1, with D possibly TRBD1 on 6 matching bases. Between the trimmed V and J ends, which lost 2 bases and 6 bases, there was a span of 10 bases. Germline lookup yields CDR1 SEHNR and CDR2 FQNEAQ (reference sequence). There are 13 residues in the CDR3. The CDR3 DNA sequence: TGTGCCAGCAGCTTATCGGGGGGCTCTGAAGCTTTCTTT. Amino acids: CASSLSGGSEAFF.

This clonotype occurred a few times. The genes are TRBV10-3 and TRBJ2-5, with D possibly being TRBD1 (6 bases). Germline lookup yields CDR1 ENHRY and CDR2 SYGVKD. V was pared by 10 bases and J by 2 bases, with 20 bases between. The CDR3 sequence is 15 residues long. The DNA of the CDR3 is TGTGCCACCAAGGACAGACCAAATCCTCAAGAGACCCAGTACTTC. This gives the protein CATKDRPNPQETQYF.

This clonotype was detected a few times. This chain uses TRBV9 with TRBJ2-1; possible D gene TRBD1, 6 bases. Germline V lookup: CDR1 SGDLS, CDR2 YYNGEE. The CDR3 has 14 residues. Trimming removed 3 bases at V and 2 bases at J, with 9 bases between. The CDR3 loop is CASSAQGTYNEQFF. The CDR3 nucleotides read TGTGCCAGCAGCGCGCAGGGGACCTACAATGAGCAGTTCTTC.

V and J are TRBV5-1 and TRBJ2-5, with 8 bases identical to TRBD2. The CDR3 is 17 residues long. Germline V gene sequence: CDR1 SGHRS, CDR2 YFSETQ. The trim removed 2 bases at V and 11 bases at J, leaving 20 bases unmatched. The CDR3 protein is CASSFGLAGASYNEQYF. CDR3 nucleotide sequence: TGCGCCAGCAGCTTCGGGCTAGCGGGTGCCTCCTACAATGAGCAGTACTTC.

The chain combines TRBV5-4 with TRBJ2-1; 8 nucleotides line up with TRBD1. Germline V gene data show CDR1 as SGHNT and CDR2 as YYREEE (reference sequence). The V gene end was trimmed by 0 bases and the J gene end by 3 bases; junction bases not matched to a gene: 5. This CDR3 is built from 16 residues. The CDR3 reads CASSLDRGQVYNEQFF. The CDR3 DNA is TGTGCCAGCAGCTTGGATAGGGGACAGGTCTACAATGAGCAGTTCTTC.

The V and J genes are TRBV28 and TRBJ2-7; D possibly corresponds to TRBD1 (6 bases). Trimming pared 6 bases from V and 0 bases from J, leaving 15 bases between. This CDR3 has 15 residues. Germline-derived CDR1 and CDR2 are MDHEN and SYDVKM. The CDR3 region has the DNA TGTGCCAGCAGCATAACAGGGATGCTCTCCTACGAGCAGTACTTC. This encodes CASSITGMLSYEQYF.

The chain joins TRBV10-3 to TRBJ1-1, with D unclear. Trimming pared 6 bases from V and 4 bases from J, leaving 9 bases between. The CDR3 length is 12 residues. Germline-derived CDR1 and CDR2 are ENHRY and SYGVKD. The CDR3 DNA reads as TGTGCCATCAGGGGCCTCGTCACTGAAGCTTTCTTT. It encodes CAIRGLVTEAFF.

The rearrangement joins TRBV9 to TRBJ2-5; D is uncertain. The CDR3 is made up of 13 amino acids. V was trimmed by 0 bases and J by 3 bases, leaving 6 bases between them. Looked up from germline, CDR1 is SGDLS and CDR2 is YYNGEE. CDR3 sequence (DNA): TGTGCCAGCAGCGTAGAGAGCGAAGAGACCCAGTACTTC. Its translation: CASSVESEETQYF. Supplemented by reference TRBV9 and TRBJ2-5, the full variable domain reads DSGVTQTPKHLITATGQRVTLRCSPRSGDLSVYWYQQSLDQGLQFLIQYYNGEERAKGNILERFSAQQFPDLHSELNLSSLELGDSALYFCASSVESEETQYFGPGTRLLVL.

In this sample, this clonotype turned up a few times. This CDR3 reads CASSSQGQVFGGTQYF. CDR3 nucleotide sequence: TGTGCCAGCAGCTCTCAAGGACAGGTCTTCGGGGGGACCCAGTACTTC. V and J are TRBV7-2 and TRBJ2-7; maybe TRBD1 (7 bases). TRBJ2-5 matches the DNA end more closely, so the J call is doubtful. This CDR3 is built from 16 residues. The germline V gene has CDR1 SGHTA and CDR2 FQGNSA.